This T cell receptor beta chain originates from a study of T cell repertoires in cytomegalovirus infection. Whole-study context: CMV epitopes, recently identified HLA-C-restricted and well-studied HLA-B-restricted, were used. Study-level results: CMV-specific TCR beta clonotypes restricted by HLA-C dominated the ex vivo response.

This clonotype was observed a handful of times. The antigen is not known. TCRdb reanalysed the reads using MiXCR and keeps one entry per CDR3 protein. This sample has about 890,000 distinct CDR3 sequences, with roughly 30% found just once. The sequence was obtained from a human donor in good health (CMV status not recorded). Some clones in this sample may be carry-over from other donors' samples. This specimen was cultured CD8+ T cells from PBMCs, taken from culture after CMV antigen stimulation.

The DNA of the CDR3 is TGTGCCAGCAGCCCGCTAGCGGGGTCAGCCTACAATGAGCAGTTCTTC. This gives the protein CASSPLAGSAYNEQFF. The chain links TRBV27 to TRBJ2-1; 9 nucleotides agree with TRBD2. Germline trimming cut 6 bases from V and 2 bases from J; bases unmatched to any gene: 8. Germline loops: CDR1 MNHEY, CDR2 SMNVEV (reference sequence). The CDR3 is 16 amino acids.